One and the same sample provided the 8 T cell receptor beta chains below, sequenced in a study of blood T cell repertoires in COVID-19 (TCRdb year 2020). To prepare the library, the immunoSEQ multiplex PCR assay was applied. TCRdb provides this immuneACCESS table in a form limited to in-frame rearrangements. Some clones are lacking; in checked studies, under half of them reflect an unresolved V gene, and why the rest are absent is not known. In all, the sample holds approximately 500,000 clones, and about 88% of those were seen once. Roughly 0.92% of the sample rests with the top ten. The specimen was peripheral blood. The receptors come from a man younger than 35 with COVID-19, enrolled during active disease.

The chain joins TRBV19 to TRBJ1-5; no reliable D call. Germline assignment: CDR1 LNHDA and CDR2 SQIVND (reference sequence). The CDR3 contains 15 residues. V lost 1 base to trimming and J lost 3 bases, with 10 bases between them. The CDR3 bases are TGTGCCAGTAGTATAGTCCTGACTCTCAATCAGCCCCAGCATTTT. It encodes CASSIVLTLNQPQHF.

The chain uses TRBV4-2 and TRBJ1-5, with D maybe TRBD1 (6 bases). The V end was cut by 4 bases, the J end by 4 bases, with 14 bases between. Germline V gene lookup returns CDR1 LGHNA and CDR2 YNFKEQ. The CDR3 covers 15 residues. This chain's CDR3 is CASSPDSSGNQPQHF. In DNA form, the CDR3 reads TGTGCCAGCAGCCCGGACAGTTCAGGGAATCAGCCCCAGCATTTT.

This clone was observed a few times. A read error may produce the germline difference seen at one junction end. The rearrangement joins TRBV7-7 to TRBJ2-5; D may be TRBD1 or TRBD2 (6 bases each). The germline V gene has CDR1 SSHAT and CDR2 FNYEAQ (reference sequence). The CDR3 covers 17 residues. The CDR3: CASSLGGGYGSAETQYF. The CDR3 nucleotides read TGTGCTAGCAGCTTAGGAGGGGGTTATGGTAGCGCGGAGACCCAGTACTTC.

The CDR3 loop reads CASSRGTGSTDTQYF. The CDR3 region has the DNA TGCGCCAGCAGCCGCGGGACAGGGAGCACAGATACGCAGTATTTT. The rearrangement uses TRBV5-1 and TRBJ2-3; 9 nucleotides align to TRBD1. Germline CDR1 reads SGHRS; CDR2 reads YFSETQ. The CDR3 contains 15 residues. The V and J ends lost 4 bases and 0 bases, in that order; junction bases with no gene match: 3.

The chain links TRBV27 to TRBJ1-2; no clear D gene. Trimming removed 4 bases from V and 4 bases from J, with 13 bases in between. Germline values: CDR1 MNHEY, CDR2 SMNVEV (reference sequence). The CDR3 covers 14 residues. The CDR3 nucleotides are TGTGCCAGCAGTTCGGGTCCAGAAGTCTATGGCTACACCTTC. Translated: CASSSGPEVYGYTF.

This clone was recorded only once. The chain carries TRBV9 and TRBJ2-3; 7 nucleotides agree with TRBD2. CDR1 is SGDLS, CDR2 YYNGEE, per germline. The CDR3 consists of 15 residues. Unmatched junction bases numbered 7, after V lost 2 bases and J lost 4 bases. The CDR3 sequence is CASSVVGEGPDTQYF. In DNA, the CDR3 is TGTGCCAGCAGCGTTGTGGGGGAGGGCCCAGATACGCAGTATTTT.

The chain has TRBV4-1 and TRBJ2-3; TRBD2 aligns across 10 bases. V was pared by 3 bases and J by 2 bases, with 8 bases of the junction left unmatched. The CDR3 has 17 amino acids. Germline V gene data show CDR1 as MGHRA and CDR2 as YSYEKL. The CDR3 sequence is CASSQDLAGVFTDTQYF. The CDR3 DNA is TGCGCCAGCAGCCAGGACCTAGCGGGGGTCTTCACAGATACGCAGTATTTT.

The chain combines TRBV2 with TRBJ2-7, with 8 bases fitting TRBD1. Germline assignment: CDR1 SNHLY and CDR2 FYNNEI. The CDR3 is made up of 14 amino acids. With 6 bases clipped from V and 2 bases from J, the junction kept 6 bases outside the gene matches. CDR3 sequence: CASREGQVPYEQYF. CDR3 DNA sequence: TGTGCCAGCAGAGAGGGACAGGTTCCCTACGAGCAGTACTTC.